The T cell receptor beta chain under discussion was sequenced for a study of T cell repertoires in cytomegalovirus infection. TCRdb recomputed calls from the reads with MiXCR, one row per CDR3 protein. The repertoire includes 40,000 to 60,000 distinct CDR3 sequences, about a fifth of them detected once, and roughly 89% sits in the top ten. In the case of this clonotype: Its antigen is not known.

Per the germline V gene, CDR1 is DFQATT and CDR2 is SNEGSKA (reference sequence). Trimming removed 5 bases at V and 1 base at J, with 14 bases between. The CDR3 extends over 14 amino acids. This chain joins TRBV20-1 and TRBJ1-1; D is unresolved. This TCR was recovered from a human donor in good health (CMV status not recorded). Some clones in this sample may be carry-over from other donors' samples. This material consisted of CD8+ T cells from cultured PBMCs, taken from culture after CMV antigen stimulation. The CDR3 nucleotides read TGCAGTGCTGGTGGCTGGGATCCGAACACTGAAGCTTTCTTT. This gives the protein CSAGGWDPNTEAFF.